These 25 T cell receptor beta chains share one sample of origin, sequenced in a study of CD8 T cells in ankylosing spondylitis. TCRdb recomputed calls from the 5' RACE reads with MiXCR, one row per CDR3 protein. Altogether fewer than 200,000 distinct CDR3 sequences are present, 15% to 20% being singletons, with the ten largest covering roughly 4.5%. The sample comprised blood, either unsorted or a sorted T cell fraction (not recorded which). The receptors originated from a male donor between 5 and 35 years old with ankylosing spondylitis or in good health (not recorded which).

The chain employs TRBV6-5 and TRBJ2-3; 12 nucleotides align to TRBD2. The V segment lost 5 bases and the J segment 0 bases; nucleotides outside the gene matches: 9. The CDR3 extends over 18 amino acids. CDR1 is MNHEY, CDR2 SVGAGI, per germline. The CDR3 protein is CASSRTSGMGLSTDTQYF. For the CDR3, the DNA is TGTGCCAGCAGTAGGACTAGCGGGATGGGATTGAGCACAGATACGCAGTATTTT.

This clonotype showed up many times. The chain links TRBV30 to TRBJ2-1; no firm D call. Germline lookup yields CDR1 GTSNPN and CDR2 SVGIG (reference sequence). Trimming cost V 4 bases and J 14 bases, with 15 bases left between them. CDR3 length: 11 amino acids. CDR3 bases: TGTGCCTGGACCGGATTCGACATCAAGTTCTTC. It is translated as CAWTGFDIKFF. Together with reference TRBV30 and TRBJ2-1, the CDR3 gives the full variable domain: SQTIHQWPATLVQPVGSPLSLECTVEGTSNPNLYWYRQAAGRGLQLLFYSVGIGQISSEVPQNLSASRPQDRQFILSSKKLLLSDSGFYLCAWTGFDIKFFGPGTRLTVL.

This clonotype was seen repeatedly, ten times or more. V usage is TRBV27 and J usage is TRBJ2-1, with 10 bases lining up with TRBD2. Losses at the gene ends were 5 bases for V and 5 bases for J; bases not matched to a gene: 9. This CDR3 spans 16 amino acids. In germline, CDR1 is MNHEY, CDR2 SMNVEV (reference sequence). CDR3 sequence: CASSHPGLATNNEQFF. CDR3 bases: TGTGCCAGCAGTCACCCGGGACTAGCGACCAACAATGAGCAGTTCTTC.

This clonotype was counted at least ten times. The rearrangement joins TRBV10-3 to TRBJ2-1; 10 positions agree with TRBD2. CDR1 is ENHRY and CDR2 is SYGVKD in the germline V gene. The J segment lost 0 bases and the V segment lost 8 bases, leaving 13 bases of the junction unmatched. CDR3 length: 18 residues. CDR3 in DNA: TGTGCCATCGGGTCGAGGACTAGCGGCCTGATCTCCTACAATGAGCAGTTCTTC. Translation: CAIGSRTSGLISYNEQFF.

The J gene is TRBJ1-5, the V gene TRBV20-1; TRBD1 might be the D (6 bases). Germline CDR1 reads DFQATT; CDR2 reads SNEGSKA (reference sequence). There are 14 residues in the CDR3. Trimming took off 6 bases at V and 3 bases at J, with 15 bases between the two ends. The CDR3 sequence is CSASSGTINQPQHF. The CDR3 nucleotides read TGCAGTGCAAGTTCCGGGACAATCAATCAGCCCCAGCATTTT.

This clonotype was seen more than once but under ten times. The rearrangement links TRBV6-4 to TRBJ2-1, with a tentative D call TRBD1 (6 bases). CDR1 and CDR2 from the germline V gene are MRHNA and SNTAGT. This CDR3 comprises 14 residues. V was clipped by 8 bases and J by 3 bases, with 14 bases between them. The DNA of the CDR3 is TGTGCCAGCTCATGGGGGCTGAACTACAATGAGCAGTTCTTC. It encodes CASSWGLNYNEQFF.

In its sample, this clonotype was seen many times. V is TRBV5-6 and J is TRBJ2-5, with 7 bases matching TRBD1. V dropped 4 bases and J dropped 9; count of bases not matched to a gene: 18. CDR1 and CDR2 (germline): SGHDT, YYEEEE. The CDR3 consists of 16 residues. The CDR3 reads CASSLEKTGRRGAQYF. In nucleotides, the CDR3 is TGTGCCAGCAGCCTCGAGAAGACAGGGCGGAGAGGGGCCCAGTACTTC.

At least ten counts were recorded for this clonotype. The chain carries TRBV6-4 and TRBJ1-2; D is perhaps TRBD1 (5 bases). Deletions cut 5 bases from V and 8 bases from J, with 18 bases between. CDR1 MRHNA and CDR2 SNTAGT come from the germline V gene. CDR3 length equals 14 residues. CDR3 protein: CASSPGAIDRGYTF. CDR3 bases: TGTGCCAGCAGTCCTGGGGCCATTGACCGGGGCTACACCTTC.

This CDR3 is CASSERTGPSYEQYV. CDR3 coding DNA: TGTGCCAGCAGCGAACGGACAGGACCCTCCTACGAGCAGTACGTC. The V call is TRBV6-5, the J call TRBJ2-7; 7 positions match TRBD1. Trimming at V came to 6 bases and at J to 0 bases, leaving 8 bases not matched to a gene. The CDR3 runs to 15 residues. The germline CDR1 and CDR2 sequences are MNHEY and SVGAGI.

In this sample, this clonotype turned up many times. The chain carries TRBV15 and TRBJ2-3; TRBD2 agrees at 9 bases. J gave up 6 bases and V 3 bases, and 10 bases lay outside the gene matches. The CDR3 consists of 16 residues. Germline V gene lookup returns CDR1 LNHNV and CDR2 YYDKDF (reference sequence). CDR3 bases: TGTGCCACCAGCAGCGGAGTAGCGGGAGTCATGGATACGCAGTATTTT. Amino acid sequence: CATSSGVAGVMDTQYF.

This clonotype was seen many times. The V gene is TRBV5-1, the J gene TRBJ2-7, with D uncertain. Germline CDR1 SGHRS, CDR2 YFSETQ. The CDR3 has 16 residues. V was shortened by 4 bases and J by 3 bases, with 20 bases between the two germline ends. The CDR3 protein is CASSPDGHNPFYEQYF. The CDR3 DNA is TGCGCCAGCAGCCCGGATGGGCACAACCCTTTCTACGAGCAGTACTTC.

There are many counts of this clonotype. The V call is TRBV12-3 or TRBV12-4, the J call TRBJ2-3; the D gene is possibly TRBD1 (6 bases). This CDR3 region has 14 residues. The V and J ends lost 6 bases and 4 bases respectively, with 14 bases between them. CDR3 loop: CASSPNRVPDTQYF. The CDR3 nucleotides read TGTGCCAGCAGCCCAAACAGGGTCCCAGATACGCAGTATTTT.

This clonotype was found many times. The chain employs TRBV6-5 and TRBJ2-7; 9 nucleotides align to TRBD2. J was trimmed by 5 bases and V by 5 bases; bases with no gene match: 7. This CDR3 comprises 14 residues. Germline CDR1 is MNHEY and CDR2 is SVGAGI. CDR3 DNA: TGTGCCAGCAGTCAGGGACTAGCTTCGGACGAGCAGTACTTC. The encoded protein is CASSQGLASDEQYF.

This clonotype was picked up many times. The J gene is TRBJ1-2, the V gene TRBV12-3 or TRBV12-4; D remains ambiguous. The CDR3 has 13 residues. V lost 3 bases and J 4 bases, leaving 9 bases between the germline ends. CDR3 nucleotide sequence: TGTGCCAGCAGTTTGTCATGGGGCTATGGCTACACCTTC. This codes for CASSLSWGYGYTF.

This clonotype has ten or more counts. The rearrangement joins TRBV6-2 or TRBV6-3 to TRBJ2-5, with TRBD2 identical over 14 bases. The CDR3 length is 18 residues. Germline V gives CDR1 MNHEY, CDR2 SVGEGT. V dropped 4 bases and J dropped 4; count of bases not matched to a gene: 11. As DNA, the CDR3 is TGTGCCAGCAGTTCGACTAGCGGGAGGGCCCTCGTGTCAGAGACCCAGTACTTC. The encoded protein is CASSSTSGRALVSETQYF.

This clonotype was seen repeatedly, ten times or more. The chain couples TRBV12-3 or TRBV12-4 to TRBJ1-1; TRBD1 is a possible D gene (5 bases). This CDR3 has 16 amino acids. V was clipped by 6 bases and J by 0 bases, with 17 bases between them. The CDR3 nucleotides are TGTGCCAGCAGCCCCCCGGGGCGGCTCCTGAACACTGAAGCTTTCTTT. Translated: CASSPPGRLLNTEAFF.

This clonotype was observed many times. This sequence joins TRBV12-3 or TRBV12-4 and TRBJ2-2; maybe TRBD1 (6 bases). V was trimmed by 2 bases and J by 1 base, leaving 8 bases between them. The CDR3 is 15 residues long. This chain's CDR3 is CASSLRGQNTGELFF. The CDR3 nucleotides read TGTGCCAGCAGTTTAAGGGGACAGAACACCGGGGAGCTGTTTTTT.

This clonotype was seen repeatedly, ten times or more. The chain joins TRBV7-9 to TRBJ1-5; the D gene is possibly TRBD1 (5 bases). Germline assignment: CDR1 SEHNR and CDR2 FQNEAQ (reference sequence). Trimming left V 5 bases short and J 6 bases short, with 11 bases between. This CDR3 region has 13 residues. The CDR3 loop reads CASSGDSPQPQHF. In DNA form, the CDR3 reads TGTGCCAGCAGCGGAGACAGCCCTCAGCCCCAGCATTTT.

This clonotype showed up just a few times. J is TRBJ2-2 and V is TRBV4-3, with D maybe TRBD2 (5 bases). The germline CDR1 and CDR2 sequences are LGHNA and YSLEER. The CDR3 totals 16 residues. V was clipped by 0 bases and J by 8 bases, with 16 bases between them. The CDR3: CASSQDVATRRGELFF. The DNA for the CDR3 is TGCGCCAGCAGCCAAGATGTAGCGACCCGGCGGGGGGAGCTGTTTTTT.

There are many counts of this clonotype. The rearrangement links TRBV24-1 to TRBJ2-1, with TRBD2 matching 9 bases. Germline V gene lookup returns CDR1 KGHDR and CDR2 SFDVKD. The CDR3 is 16 amino acids. Germline trimming cut 4 bases from V and 7 bases from J; bases unmatched to any gene: 10. Here the CDR3 reads CATSDPAGGSPNEQFF. The CDR3 region has the DNA TGTGCCACCAGTGACCCCGCGGGAGGGAGTCCAAATGAGCAGTTCTTC.

This clonotype was observed at least ten times. This rearrangement joins TRBV5-1 to TRBJ2-3; D is ambiguous. CDR3 size: 15 residues. The germline V gene encodes CDR1 SGHRS and CDR2 YFSETQ. Trimming shortened V by 4 bases and J by 0 bases, and 12 bases separated the two germline ends. The CDR3 protein is CASSHGGPSTDTQYF. DNA for the CDR3: TGCGCCAGCAGCCATGGTGGGCCTAGCACAGATACGCAGTATTTT.

The DNA for the CDR3 is TGTGCCAGCAGCTTACATTTCTCCTACGAGCAGTACTTC. Protein product: CASSLHFSYEQYF. The chain links TRBV7-2 to TRBJ2-7; D gene uncertain. From germline, CDR1 is SGHTA and CDR2 FQGNSA. V lost 2 bases, J lost 0 bases, and 5 bases lay in between. The CDR3 runs to 13 residues.

This clonotype was seen only a few times. The V gene is TRBV4-1, the J gene TRBJ2-4; D possibly matches TRBD1 or TRBD2 (5 bases each). Germline lookup yields CDR1 MGHRA and CDR2 YSYEKL. V shed 3 bases and J shed 3 bases, with 12 bases lying between them. There are 15 residues in the CDR3. This CDR3 is CASSHGGFGKNIQYF. The CDR3 DNA reads TGCGCCAGCAGCCATGGGGGTTTTGGCAAAAACATTCAGTACTTC.

This clonotype was observed at least ten times. The chain links TRBV12-3 or TRBV12-4 to TRBJ2-1, with TRBD1 identical over 8 bases. There are 14 residues in the CDR3. Germline trimming cut 3 bases from V and 8 bases from J; bases unmatched to any gene: 6. The CDR3 loop reads CASSFDRGVYEQFF. The CDR3 region has the DNA TGTGCCAGCAGTTTCGACAGGGGAGTTTATGAGCAGTTCTTC.

This clonotype has more than one count but fewer than ten. The chain employs TRBV7-7 and TRBJ2-1, with D possibly being TRBD1 or TRBD2 (5 bases each). V dropped 3 bases and J dropped 4 bases, with 13 bases sitting between them. Germline-derived CDR1 and CDR2 are SSHAT and FNYEAQ (reference sequence). This CDR3 is 15 amino acids long. The CDR3 loop reads CASSFGSRGYNEQFF. In DNA, the CDR3 is TGTGCCAGCAGCTTCGGCTCGAGGGGTTACAATGAGCAGTTCTTC.